Below, 9 T cell receptor beta chains from the same sample are listed, as sequenced in a study of regulatory T cells in long-lasting Graves disease. Time point indicated: newly diagnosed GD, antithyroid drugs for less than 3 months. PBMC-derived RNA was used for the TCR library. Arm-PCR of CDR3 regions and iRepertoire HTBI primers were used to build TCR beta libraries. TCRdb ran MiXCR on the multiplex PCR reads and lists one entry per CDR3 protein. In the table there are about 620,000 distinct CDR3 sequences, 15% to 20% of which are singletons. These same records also appear under a second study, on T cells in Graves' hyperthyroidism and ophthalmopathy.

This sample comprised peripheral blood mononuclear cells (PBMCs), obtained at new diagnosis, from a patient treated with antithyroid drugs. These receptors were obtained from a woman aged 30 to 39 with Graves disease.

This clonotype was found many times. The rearrangement joins TRBV28 to TRBJ2-7, with 11 bases identical to TRBD2. Per germline, CDR1 MDHEN and CDR2 SYDVKM. The junction had 8 bases not matched to a gene; V was cut back by 1 base and J by 6 bases. The CDR3 length is 16 residues. CDR3 protein: CASSLFRLAGTLEQYF. The CDR3 DNA reads TGTGCCAGCAGTTTATTCCGACTAGCGGGGACTCTCGAGCAGTACTTC.

This chain connects TRBV4-1 to TRBJ1-2, with D hard to call. The CDR3 loop spans 15 amino acids. Germline V gives CDR1 MGHRA, CDR2 YSYEKL. The ends were cut back, 3 bases at V and 2 bases at J, with 13 bases in the middle. The CDR3, as DNA: TGCGCCAGCAGCCAGATACAGATACCAAACTATGGCTACACCTTC. Protein product: CASSQIQIPNYGYTF.

V gene TRBV5-1 combines with J gene TRBJ2-3, with 9 bases aligning to TRBD2. The trim removed 3 bases at V and 2 bases at J, leaving 7 bases unmatched. CDR1 is SGHRS, CDR2 YFSETQ, per germline. The CDR3 has 16 amino acids. The CDR3 loop is CASSSGLALNTDTQYF. The CDR3 coding sequence is TGCGCCAGCAGCTCGGGACTAGCCTTGAACACAGATACGCAGTATTTT. Based on the CDR3 plus reference TRBV5-1 and TRBJ2-3, the full variable domain is KAGVTQTPRYLIKTRGQQVTLSCSPISGHRSVSWYQQTPGQGLQFLFEYFSETQRNKGNFPGRFSGRQFSNSRSEMNVSTLELGDSALYLCASSSGLALNTDTQYFGPGTRLTVL.

This clonotype was observed at least ten times. The chain uses TRBV28 and TRBJ2-5, with D unresolved. Germline CDR1 and CDR2: MDHEN and SYDVKM. CDR3 length: 14 amino acids. V was cut by 3 bases and J by 5 bases, with 13 bases left in between. The CDR3, as DNA: TGTGCCAGCAGTTTTTTTAGTCGATTGGAGACCCAGTACTTC. This gives the protein CASSFFSRLETQYF.

V gene TRBV2 combines with J gene TRBJ1-6, with 12 bases matching TRBD1. V was clipped by 6 bases and J by 15 bases; unmatched bases: 15. The CDR3 length is 16 residues. CDR1 and CDR2 (germline): SNHLY, FYNNEI. The CDR3 loop is CASSQDTGTGGPFLHF. The CDR3 nucleotides are TGTGCCAGCAGCCAAGATACCGGGACAGGGGGCCCTTTCCTCCACTTT. The full variable domain, its missing parts supplied by reference TRBV2 and TRBJ1-6, is EPEVTQTPSHQVTQMGQEVILRCVPISNHLYFYWYRQILGQKVEFLVSFYNNEISEKSEIFDDQFSVERPDGSNFTLKIRSTKLEDSAMYFCASSQDTGTGGPFLHFGNGTRLTVT.

This clonotype was detected many times. The chain uses TRBV10-3 and TRBJ1-2, with D possibly being TRBD1 (6 bases). The CDR3 has 13 amino acids. Germline V lookup: CDR1 ENHRY, CDR2 SYGVKD. Trimming cost V 6 bases and J 8 bases, with 16 bases left between them. DNA of the CDR3: TGTGCCATCAGCGGGGGCTTCTCGGGAGGCTACACCTTC. Encoded protein: CAISGGFSGGYTF.

This clonotype was seen many times. The J gene is TRBJ2-3, the V gene TRBV7-2; 7 positions match TRBD2. This CDR3 contains 15 residues. V was clipped by 4 bases and J by 4 bases; unmatched bases: 8. Germline values: CDR1 SGHTA, CDR2 FQGNSA. In DNA, the CDR3 is TGTGCCAGCAGCTCGGGCGGGAGCCTTGCAGATACGCAGTATTTT. It translates to CASSSGGSLADTQYF.

This clonotype was counted only a few times. This chain links TRBV4-1 with TRBJ1-5; D is unclear. Trimming took off 1 base at V and 6 bases at J, with 13 bases between the two ends. The CDR3 has 15 residues. Germline CDR1 MGHRA, CDR2 YSYEKL. The DNA for the CDR3 is TGCGCCAGCAGCCAAGTTACGGTTTCGGGTCAGCCCCAGCATTTT. As protein: CASSQVTVSGQPQHF.

This clonotype was found many times. The rearrangement uses TRBV2 and TRBJ1-5; TRBD1 agrees at 9 bases. Germline assignment: CDR1 SNHLY and CDR2 FYNNEI. The length of the CDR3 is 16 residues. The V and J ends lost 6 bases and 6 bases, in that order; junction bases with no gene match: 12. The DNA of the CDR3 is TGTGCCAGCAGGTCCACAGGGGGCGCGAGGGGTCAGCCCCAGCATTTT. It yields the protein CASRSTGGARGQPQHF.